Shown below are 9 T cell receptor beta chains from a single sample sequenced in a study of OX40 agonist ivuxolimab in advanced cancers. The method was immunoSEQ multiplex PCR; TCRdb's version includes in-frame clones alone and lacks a portion of them. This sample carries about 81,000 clones, about 85% of them seen once, and the ten largest clones take around 0.2%. The starting material was CD4+ or CD8+ T cells sorted from blood, obtained in a trial of the OX40 agonist ivuxolimab. The receptor source for this set is an adult with an advanced solid tumor such as melanoma, head and neck, liver or kidney cancer.

The CDR3 coding sequence is TGTGCCAGCAGCCTCGTGCCGGGGCCCCAGCATTTT. The encoded protein is CASSLVPGPQHF. The chain joins TRBV7-9 to TRBJ1-5; D is ambiguous. The germline V and J ends were trimmed by 5 bases and 9 bases, with 11 bases remaining between them. This CDR3 contains 12 residues. Germline V gene sequence: CDR1 SEHNR, CDR2 FQNEAQ (reference sequence).

This chain joins TRBV6-1 and TRBJ1-5; 9 bases align to TRBD1. The V and J ends lost 5 bases and 9 bases, in that order; junction bases with no gene match: 8. Germline loops: CDR1 MNHNS, CDR2 SASEGT. The CDR3 length is 14 residues. The CDR3 sequence: CASSRTGEGRPQHF. CDR3 coding DNA: TGTGCCAGCAGTCGGACAGGGGAAGGTAGGCCCCAGCATTTT.

This clone was observed a few times. V and J are TRBV4-2 and TRBJ1-5; TRBD1 might be the D (5 bases). The length of the CDR3 is 16 residues. CDR1 is LGHNA and CDR2 is YNFKEQ in the germline V gene. The V end lost 2 bases, the J end lost 2 bases, and 13 bases lay between the germline ends. The CDR3 spells CASSQQRGSGNQPQHF. Written as DNA, the CDR3 is TGTGCCAGCAGCCAACAGAGGGGCTCGGGCAATCAGCCCCAGCATTTT.

The V and J genes are TRBV28 and TRBJ2-5; no firm D call. The germline CDR1 and CDR2 sequences are MDHEN and SYDVKM. V was clipped by 6 bases and J by 1 base, with 6 bases between them. The CDR3 extends over 12 amino acids. The CDR3 reads CASRPPQETQYF. As DNA, the CDR3 is TGTGCCAGCAGACCGCCCCAAGAGACCCAGTACTTC.

This chain links TRBV5-6 with TRBJ2-7; D call uncertain. Germline CDR1 reads SGHDT; CDR2 reads YYEEEE. V was trimmed by 4 bases and J by 6 bases, leaving 11 bases between them. The CDR3 has 12 residues. CDR3 coding DNA: TGTGCCAGCAGCCTGATCTTCGGCGAGCAGTACTTC. This codes for CASSLIFGEQYF. Full variable domain (missing parts from reference TRBV5-6 and TRBJ2-7): DAGVTQSPTHLIKTRGQQVTLRCSPKSGHDTVSWYQQALGQGPQFIFQYYEEEERQRGNFPDRFSGHQFPNYSSELNVNALLLGDSALYLCASSLIFGEQYFGPGTRLTVT.

The J gene is TRBJ1-3, the V gene TRBV29-1; D is unclear. V lost 4 bases, J lost 4 bases, and 11 bases lay in between. Germline V gene lookup returns CDR1 SQVTM and CDR2 ANQGSEA. This CDR3 spans 13 amino acids. CDR3 sequence (DNA): TGCAGCGTTGGGACGGCAATGGGAAACACCATATATTTT. Translation: CSVGTAMGNTIYF.

The sample holds one count of this clone. The chain combines TRBV2 with TRBJ2-3, with D possibly TRBD2 on 5 matching bases. The germline gives CDR1 SNHLY, CDR2 FYNNEI. The CDR3 loop spans 14 amino acids. Trimming stripped 9 bases from V and 2 bases from J, with 15 bases between. CDR3: CARSSTGITDTQYF. The DNA for the CDR3 is TGTGCCAGATCCTCCACGGGAATCACAGATACGCAGTATTTT.

This clone was detected once. The chain carries TRBV28 and TRBJ2-7; maybe TRBD1 (6 bases). Germline V gene lookup returns CDR1 MDHEN and CDR2 SYDVKM. Trimming left V 6 bases short and J 6 bases short, with 21 bases between. The CDR3 spans 15 residues. CDR3 region: CASSTPAGALLEQYF. The CDR3 DNA follows: TGTGCCAGCAGCACACCTGCAGGGGCGCTTCTCGAGCAGTACTTC.

This chain uses TRBV11-3 with TRBJ2-1; D call uncertain. This CDR3 region has 11 residues. CDR1 SGHNT and CDR2 YENEEA come from the germline V gene. Trimming removed 5 bases from V and 10 bases from J, with 9 bases in between. CDR3 bases: TGTGCCAGCAGCCAGACTGGCGAGCAGTTCTTC. It yields the protein CASSQTGEQFF.